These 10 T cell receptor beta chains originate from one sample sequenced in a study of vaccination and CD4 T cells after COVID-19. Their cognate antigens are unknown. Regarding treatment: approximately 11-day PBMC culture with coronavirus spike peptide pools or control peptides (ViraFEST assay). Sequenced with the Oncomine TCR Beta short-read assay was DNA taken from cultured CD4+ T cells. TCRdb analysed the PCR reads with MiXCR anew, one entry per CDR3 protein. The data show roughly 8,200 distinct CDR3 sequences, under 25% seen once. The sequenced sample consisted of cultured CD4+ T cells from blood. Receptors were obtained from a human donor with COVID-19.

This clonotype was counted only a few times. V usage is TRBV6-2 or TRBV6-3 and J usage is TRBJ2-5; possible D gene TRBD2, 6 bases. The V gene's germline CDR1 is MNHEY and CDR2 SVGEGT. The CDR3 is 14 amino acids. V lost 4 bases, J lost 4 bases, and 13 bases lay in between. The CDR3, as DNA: TGTGCCAGCAGTTCGGGCATCGGGGGAGAGACCCAGTACTTC. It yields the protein CASSSGIGGETQYF.

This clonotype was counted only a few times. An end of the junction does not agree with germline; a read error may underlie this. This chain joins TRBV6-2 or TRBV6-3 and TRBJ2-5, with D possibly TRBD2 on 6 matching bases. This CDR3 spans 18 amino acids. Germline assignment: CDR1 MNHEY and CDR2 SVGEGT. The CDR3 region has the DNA TGTGCCAGCAGGTACTGCACCCCGGGAGTAGCAGCCCAAGAGACCCAGTACTTC. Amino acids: CASRYCTPGVAAQETQYF.

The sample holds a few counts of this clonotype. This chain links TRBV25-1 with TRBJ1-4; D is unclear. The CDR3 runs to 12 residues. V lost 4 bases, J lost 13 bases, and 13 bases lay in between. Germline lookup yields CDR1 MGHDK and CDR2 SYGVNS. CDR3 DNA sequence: TGTGCCAGCAGTGGACTCCAGACGACACTGTTTTTT. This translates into CASSGLQTTLFF.

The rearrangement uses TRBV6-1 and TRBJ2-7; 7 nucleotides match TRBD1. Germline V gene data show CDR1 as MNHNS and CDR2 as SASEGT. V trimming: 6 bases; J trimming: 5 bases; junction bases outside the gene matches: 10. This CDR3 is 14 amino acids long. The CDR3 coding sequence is TGTGCCAGCAGCGTCTCGACAGGGCGGGACGAGCAGTACTTC. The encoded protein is CASSVSTGRDEQYF.

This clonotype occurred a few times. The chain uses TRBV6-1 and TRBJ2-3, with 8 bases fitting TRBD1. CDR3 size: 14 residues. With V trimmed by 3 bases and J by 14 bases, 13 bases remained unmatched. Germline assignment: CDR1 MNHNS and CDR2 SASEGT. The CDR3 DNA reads TGTGCCAGCAGTGACCCTTCGGACAGGGTGTTCGGGTATTTT. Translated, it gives CASSDPSDRVFGYF.

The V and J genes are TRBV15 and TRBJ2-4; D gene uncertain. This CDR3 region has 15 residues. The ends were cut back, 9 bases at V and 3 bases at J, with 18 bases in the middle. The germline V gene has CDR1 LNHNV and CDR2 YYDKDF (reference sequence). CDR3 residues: CATSRVQTNKNIQYF. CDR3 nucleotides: TGTGCCACGTCACGGGTGCAGACGAACAAAAACATTCAGTACTTC.

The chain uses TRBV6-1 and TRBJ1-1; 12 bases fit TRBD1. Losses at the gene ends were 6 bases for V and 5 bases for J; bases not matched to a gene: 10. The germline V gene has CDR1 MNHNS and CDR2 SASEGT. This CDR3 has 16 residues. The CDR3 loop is CASSRPGTGGRTEAFF. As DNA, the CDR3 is TGTGCCAGCAGCCGTCCCGGGACAGGGGGCCGGACTGAAGCTTTCTTT.

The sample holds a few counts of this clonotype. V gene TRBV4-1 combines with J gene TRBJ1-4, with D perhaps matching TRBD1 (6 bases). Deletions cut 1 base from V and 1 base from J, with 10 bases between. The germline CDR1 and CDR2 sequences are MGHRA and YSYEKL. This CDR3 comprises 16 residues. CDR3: CASSQGNRVTNEKLFF. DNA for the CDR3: TGCGCCAGCAGCCAAGGAAACAGGGTAACTAATGAAAAACTGTTTTTT.

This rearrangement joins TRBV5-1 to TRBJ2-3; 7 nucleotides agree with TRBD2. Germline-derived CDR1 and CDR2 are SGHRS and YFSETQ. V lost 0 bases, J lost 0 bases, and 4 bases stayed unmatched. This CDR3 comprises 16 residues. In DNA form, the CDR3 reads TGCGCCAGCAGCTTGGATGGCGGGGGTAGCACAGATACGCAGTATTTT. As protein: CASSLDGGGSTDTQYF.

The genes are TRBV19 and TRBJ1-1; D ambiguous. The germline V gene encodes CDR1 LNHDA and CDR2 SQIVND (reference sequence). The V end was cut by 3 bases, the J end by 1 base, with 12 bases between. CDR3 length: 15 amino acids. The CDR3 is CASSITTTKNTEAFF. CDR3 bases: TGTGCCAGTAGTATCACGACAACGAAGAACACTGAAGCTTTCTTT.